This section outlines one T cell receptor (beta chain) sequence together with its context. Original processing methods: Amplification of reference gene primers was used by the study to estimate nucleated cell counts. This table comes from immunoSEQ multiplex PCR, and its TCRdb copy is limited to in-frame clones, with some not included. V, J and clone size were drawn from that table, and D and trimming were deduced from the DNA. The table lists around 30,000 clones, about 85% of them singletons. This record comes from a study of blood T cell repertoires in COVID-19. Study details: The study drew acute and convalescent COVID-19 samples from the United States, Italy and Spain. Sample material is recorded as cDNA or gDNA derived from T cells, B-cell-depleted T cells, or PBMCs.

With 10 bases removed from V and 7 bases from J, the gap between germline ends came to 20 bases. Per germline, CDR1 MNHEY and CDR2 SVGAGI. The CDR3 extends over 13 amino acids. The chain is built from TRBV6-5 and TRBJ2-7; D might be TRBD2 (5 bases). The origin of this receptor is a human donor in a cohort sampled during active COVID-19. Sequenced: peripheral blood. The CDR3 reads CAIGNSARGEQYF. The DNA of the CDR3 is TGTGCCATCGGGAACTCAGCGAGAGGGGAGCAGTACTTC.